This passage covers 19 T cell receptor beta chains from one sample sequenced in a study of cytomegalovirus exposure and HLA in healthy donors. Both 60 Vbeta primers and 13 Jbeta primers went into the PCR. Profiled with immunoSEQ multiplex PCR; TCRdb holds only in-frame clones, not every one. The top ten hold approximately 4.2% of the sample, which has around 100,000 clones, roughly 78% seen once. The sample consisted of PBMCs. These receptors originate from a woman aged 40 to 50 in good health and CMV-seropositive.

This clone was detected a few times. V gene TRBV5-1 combines with J gene TRBJ1-1; TRBD1 agrees at 8 bases. The CDR3 has 12 residues. From germline, CDR1 is SGHRS and CDR2 YFSETQ. The ends lost 4 bases at V and 8 bases at J; junction bases unmatched: 4. CDR3 residues: CASSPGTGEAFF. The CDR3 nucleotides are TGCGCCAGCAGCCCGGGGACAGGCGAAGCTTTCTTT.

The chain couples TRBV7-9 to TRBJ2-1, with a tentative D call TRBD2 (6 bases). Germline V lookup: CDR1 SEHNR, CDR2 FQNEAQ (reference sequence). Trimming left V 5 bases short and J 7 bases short, with 21 bases between. The CDR3 has 16 residues. The CDR3: CASSPSSRERSNEQFF. The CDR3 DNA reads as TGTGCCAGCAGCCCTTCTTCACGGGAGAGGTCGAATGAGCAGTTCTTC. The variable domain in full, with the rest retrieved from reference TRBV7-9 and TRBJ2-1, is DTGVSQNPRHKITKRGQNVTFRCDPISEHNRLYWYRQTLGQGPEFLTYFQNEAQLEKSRLLSDRFSAERPKGSFSTLEIQRTEQGDSAMYLCASSPSSRERSNEQFFGPGTRLTVL.

V and J are TRBV28 and TRBJ1-1; tentatively, D is TRBD1 (6 bases). The germline CDR1 and CDR2 sequences are MDHEN and SYDVKM. Trimming pared 5 bases from V and 4 bases from J, leaving 11 bases between. The CDR3 contains 13 residues. CDR3 sequence reads: CASSEQGPTEAFF. The DNA for the CDR3 is TGTGCCAGCAGTGAACAGGGCCCCACTGAAGCTTTCTTT.

The CDR3 here is CASSTSRTGEAGYTF. CDR3 coding DNA: TGTGCCAGCAGTACTAGCCGGACAGGGGAAGCTGGCTACACCTTC. The V and J genes are TRBV27 and TRBJ1-2, with 9 bases identical to TRBD1. Per germline, CDR1 MNHEY and CDR2 SMNVEV (reference sequence). CDR3 length: 15 amino acids. The ends lost 5 bases at V and 7 bases at J; junction bases unmatched: 11.

The chain carries TRBV7-9 and TRBJ2-5, with a tentative D call TRBD2 (6 bases). This CDR3 is 13 amino acids long. Germline lookup yields CDR1 SEHNR and CDR2 FQNEAQ (reference sequence). Deletions cut 5 bases from V and 5 bases from J, with 12 bases between. CDR3 sequence: CASSQGRGETQYF. The CDR3 region has the DNA TGTGCCAGCAGCCAAGGACGGGGGGAGACCCAGTACTTC.

The rearrangement joins TRBV27 to TRBJ2-3; D is perhaps TRBD2 (5 bases). Germline loops: CDR1 MNHEY, CDR2 SMNVEV (reference sequence). The CDR3 has 13 residues. V was trimmed by 3 bases and J by 2 bases, leaving 6 bases between them. The CDR3 is CASSLTNTDTQYF. The CDR3 bases are TGTGCCAGCAGTTTGACTAACACAGATACGCAGTATTTT.

J is TRBJ2-3 and V is TRBV4-3; TRBD2 matches 9 bases. The CDR3 runs 18 residues. CDR1 is LGHNA, CDR2 YSLEER, per germline. V gave up 0 bases and J gave up 2 bases; unmatched junction bases: 9. This CDR3 reads CASSQEVGGGRATDTQYF. The CDR3 DNA reads TGCGCCAGCAGCCAAGAAGTTGGTGGCGGGAGGGCCACAGATACGCAGTATTTT.

The V and J genes are TRBV7-2 and TRBJ2-3; possibly TRBD1 for D (6 bases). CDR3 length: 15 residues. V gave up 3 bases and J gave up 3 bases, with 13 bases separating them. Germline-derived CDR1 and CDR2 are SGHTA and FQGNSA. The CDR3 nucleotides are TGTGCCAGCAGCTTTGTGGGGCAGGGGACAGATACGCAGTATTTT. Its protein is CASSFVGQGTDTQYF.

The chain is built from TRBV6-1 and TRBJ2-3; TRBD1 is a possible D gene (6 bases). The CDR3 sequence is 14 residues long. Per the germline V gene, CDR1 is MNHNS and CDR2 is SASEGT. The ends were cut back, 2 bases at V and 5 bases at J, with 11 bases in the middle. The CDR3 nucleotides read TGTGCCAGCAGTGAATCTCGAGGGGGAGATACGCAGTATTTT. It translates to CASSESRGGDTQYF.

V is TRBV5-5 and J is TRBJ1-2; 9 bases are a match to TRBD1. The J segment lost 0 bases and the V segment lost 2 bases, leaving 8 bases of the junction unmatched. CDR3 length: 17 residues. Germline values: CDR1 SGHKS, CDR2 YYEKEE (reference sequence). The CDR3 is CASSFLDRGFPNYGYTF. The CDR3 DNA reads as TGTGCCAGCAGCTTCTTGGACAGGGGATTCCCTAACTATGGCTACACCTTC.

V usage is TRBV7-6 and J usage is TRBJ2-3; tentative D call: TRBD1 (6 bases). CDR1 and CDR2 from the germline V gene are SGHVS and FNYEAQ. CDR3 length equals 15 residues. Trimming left V 0 bases short and J 2 bases short, with 9 bases between. In nucleotides, the CDR3 is TGTGCCAGCAGCTTAGCGGGGGCTACCACAGATACGCAGTATTTT. Its translation is CASSLAGATTDTQYF.

The chain couples TRBV6-5 to TRBJ2-7; 10 bases map to TRBD1. V lost 0 bases, J lost 2 bases, and 1 base stayed unmatched. Germline CDR1 MNHEY, CDR2 SVGAGI. The CDR3 length is 15 residues. The CDR3 coding sequence is TGTGCCAGCAGTTACTCGGGACAGGGGACCTACGAGCAGTACTTC. Its translation is CASSYSGQGTYEQYF.

The chain joins TRBV7-3 to TRBJ1-1; 8 bases are a match to TRBD1. The CDR3 spans 15 residues. The V gene's germline CDR1 is SGHTA and CDR2 FQGTGA. V was clipped by 2 bases and J by 4 bases; unmatched bases: 6. CDR3 coding DNA: TGTGCCAGCAGCTTACAAGGACAGGGTGGCACTGAAGCTTTCTTT. As protein: CASSLQGQGGTEAFF.

This clone has a handful of counts. Other DNA sequences in the same sample also yield this CDR3. The chain joins TRBV7-2 to TRBJ2-3, with a possible D match to TRBD1 (6 bases). Trimming took 5 bases from V and 0 from J, leaving 12 bases between them. The CDR3 runs to 15 residues. Germline CDR1 and CDR2: SGHTA and FQGNSA. This CDR3 is CASSQQGISTDTQYF. The CDR3 DNA is TGTGCCAGCAGCCAACAGGGAATAAGCACAGATACGCAGTATTTT.

The chain has TRBV5-5 and TRBJ1-1; D is undetermined. Germline V gene data show CDR1 as SGHKS and CDR2 as YYEKEE (reference sequence). The length of the CDR3 is 14 residues. V was clipped by 0 bases and J by 3 bases, with 9 bases between them. CDR3 DNA sequence: TGTGCCAGCAGCTTGGTCAACAGTTACACTGAAGCTTTCTTT. This gives the protein CASSLVNSYTEAFF.

This rearrangement joins TRBV7-2 to TRBJ2-7, with D perhaps matching TRBD2 (5 bases). The CDR3 spans 15 residues. V shed 0 bases and J shed 0 bases, with 9 bases lying between them. Germline assignment: CDR1 SGHTA and CDR2 FQGNSA. In DNA form, the CDR3 reads TGTGCCAGCAGCTTAGCTGGAGGAGGCTCCTACGAGCAGTACTTC. It yields the protein CASSLAGGGSYEQYF.

The sample holds a few counts of this clone. The chain employs TRBV6-5 and TRBJ2-4; tentative D call: TRBD2 (5 bases). The CDR3 loop spans 12 amino acids. V shed 6 bases and J shed 6 bases, with 9 bases lying between them. Germline V CDR1 and CDR2: MNHEY, SVGAGI. CDR3 residues: CASSPGSNIQYF. Here the CDR3 DNA reads TGTGCCAGCAGCCCGGGATCAAACATTCAGTACTTC.

The chain recombines TRBV28 with TRBJ2-7; 7 nucleotides line up with TRBD1. V was clipped by 10 bases and J by 1 base; unmatched bases: 10. The germline V gene encodes CDR1 MDHEN and CDR2 SYDVKM. The CDR3 length is 14 residues. The CDR3 protein is CAIANRDRSYEQYF. The CDR3, as DNA: TGTGCCATCGCCAACCGGGACAGATCCTACGAGCAGTACTTC.

The rearrangement joins TRBV6-1 to TRBJ1-5; D ambiguous. The germline V and J ends were trimmed by 8 bases and 5 bases, with 10 bases remaining between them. CDR3 length equals 12 residues. The germline CDR1 and CDR2 sequences are MNHNS and SASEGT. CDR3 sequence (DNA): TGTGCCAGCGCGGATGGCCATCAGCCCCAGCATTTT. It codes for CASADGHQPQHF.